The following is a TCR beta chain sequence with its context. Its target is not known. The CDR3 consists of 15 residues. The V end lost 1 base, the J end lost 5 bases, and 12 bases lay between the germline ends. Germline V gene sequence: CDR1 MGHRA, CDR2 YSYEKL. TCRdb recomputed calls from the reads with MiXCR, one row per CDR3 protein. The sample contains roughly 860,000 distinct CDR3 sequences, approximately 30% of which appear only once. This entry comes from a study of T cell repertoires in cytomegalovirus infection. Study background: Both CMV infection and a matching HLA type were indicated by public TCR beta signatures.

Whole-study results and caveats: Using cumulative public TCR beta family frequency, the authors identified those who carried CMV together with the relevant HLA. Dominant in the ex vivo response were TCR beta clonotypes restricted by HLA-C and specific for CMV.

The TCR sequence derives from a human donor in good health (CMV status not recorded). Some clones in this sample may be carry-over from other donors' samples. The sample here was cultured CD8+ T cells from PBMCs, taken from culture after CMV antigen stimulation. V usage is TRBV4-1 and J usage is TRBJ1-5; D gene unclear. Here the CDR3 reads CASSQVTGVYQPQHF. CDR3 in DNA: TGCGCCAGCAGCCAAGTAACCGGGGTTTATCAGCCCCAGCATTTT.